This TCR beta chain was captured in a study of T cell responses to AZD1222 COVID-19 vaccine. Findings and limits, study-wide: Donors, mostly white British, included more females; clonal diversity was possibly underestimated. Vaccine-associated CD4 TCRs ranged over spike, dominating at 160-218 and 743-854.

Worth noting for this clone: The antigen is not known.

This CDR3 has 12 residues. V lost 3 bases and J 3 bases, leaving 5 bases between the germline ends. The germline V gene encodes CDR1 SGHVS and CDR2 FNYEAQ. Produced via immunoSEQ multiplex PCR; TCRdb's table is partial and in-frame only. The table shows over 70,000 clones, with approximately 88% occurring only once. The receptor's source is an adult in good health. The chain joins TRBV7-6 to TRBJ2-5, with D unresolved. This material consisted of peripheral blood, taken on day 0 of AZD1222 vaccination. This CDR3 is CASSFREETQYF. The CDR3 DNA is TGTGCCAGCAGCTTTCGGGAAGAGACCCAGTACTTC.